The 5 T cell receptor beta chains presented below share a single source sample, sequenced in a study of long-term antiretroviral therapy in people with HIV. Researchers ran immunoSEQ v3.0 at survey level. TCRdb's table, derived via immunoSEQ multiplex PCR, lists solely in-frame clones and lacks some. The table shows around 26,000 clones, with more than 75% occurring only once. The source was unsorted PBMCs, collected 2.9 years after starting antiretroviral therapy. The receptors come from a man over 45 with HIV.

The genes are TRBV4-2 and TRBJ2-3, with D possibly being TRBD1 (7 bases). The CDR3 is 19 residues long. V lost 0 bases and J lost 2, with 21 bases in between. Per germline, CDR1 LGHNA and CDR2 YNFKEQ. The CDR3 loop reads CASSQERRGQGWNTDTQYF. CDR3 DNA sequence: TGTGCCAGCAGCCAAGAGAGGAGGGGGCAAGGGTGGAACACAGATACGCAGTATTTT.

Only one count was recorded for this clone. The chain carries TRBV7-9 and TRBJ2-4; perhaps D is TRBD1 or TRBD2 (5 bases each). The germline V gene encodes CDR1 SEHNR and CDR2 FQNEAQ (reference sequence). This CDR3 spans 15 amino acids. With 5 bases removed from V and 9 bases from J, the gap between germline ends came to 20 bases. Here the CDR3 DNA reads TGTGCCAGCAGCCAACGTGGGACGGTTGAGGGCATTCAGTACTTC. This codes for CASSQRGTVEGIQYF.

The sample holds one count of this clone. This chain joins TRBV28 and TRBJ2-1; perhaps D is TRBD1 or TRBD2 (6 bases each). Germline loops: CDR1 MDHEN, CDR2 SYDVKM. The CDR3 length is 12 residues. V lost 6 bases and J 8 bases, leaving 11 bases between the germline ends. The CDR3 loop is CASSWGAYEQFF. The CDR3 DNA is TGTGCCAGCAGCTGGGGGGCTTATGAGCAGTTCTTC.

The chain carries TRBV29-1 and TRBJ1-1; D is undetermined. Germline CDR1 reads SQVTM; CDR2 reads ANQGSEA. The CDR3 has 13 residues. V dropped 4 bases and J dropped 3 bases, with 12 bases sitting between them. CDR3 DNA: TGCAGCGTTGTGGCCAACACTTACACTGAAGCTTTCTTT. Translating gives CSVVANTYTEAFF.

The chain employs TRBV10-2 and TRBJ2-5; TRBD2 is a possible D gene (6 bases). V lost 7 bases, J lost 4 bases, and 10 bases lay in between. The germline CDR1 and CDR2 sequences are WSHSY and SAAADI. This CDR3 has 12 residues. CDR3 sequence reads: CASTGEAETQYF. Here the CDR3 DNA reads TGCGCCAGCACGGGGGAGGCAGAGACCCAGTACTTC.